The rows below give T cell receptor beta chains drawn from one sample of a study of T cell responses to AZD1222 COVID-19 vaccine. The protocol was immunoSEQ multiplex PCR, while the TCRdb copy is restricted to in-frame clones and leaves out a portion. The sample records more than 120,000 clones, under 95% being singletons. Sequences were derived from peripheral blood, sampled on day 0 of AZD1222 vaccination. The source is an adult in good health. Each CDR3 is given with its conserved first and last residue. A D gene is named only where the DNA matches it firmly. The size of a clone is reported for some rows only, either as once, few or many, or as a class for expanded clones.

v_call,j_call,clone_size,d_call,cdr3_aa,cdr3_nt
TRBV2,TRBJ2-7,-,-,CASSEEVMQYEQYF,TGTGCCAGCAGTGAAGAGGTTATGCAGTACGAGCAGTACTTC
TRBV18,TRBJ2-7,-,-,CASSPGARGYEQYF,TGTGCCAGCTCACCAGGGGCCAGGGGCTACGAGCAGTACTTC
TRBV6-5,TRBJ1-4,-,TRBD1,CASIVTGVVGEKLFF,TGTGCCAGCATCGTAACAGGGGTGGTGGGTGAAAAACTGTTTTTT
TRBV11-2,TRBJ2-1,-,TRBD2,CASSPPGLAGSEQFF,TGTGCCAGCAGCCCACCGGGACTAGCGGGAAGTGAGCAGTTCTTC
TRBV12-5,TRBJ1-2,-,TRBD1,CASGLDFPLGTGGNGYTF,TGTGCTAGTGGTTTGGATTTTCCGCTGGGGACAGGGGGTAATGGCTACACCTTC
TRBV21-1,TRBJ2-7,-,-,CASSERGFLAGVYEQYF,TGTGCCAGCAGCGAAAGGGGGTTCCTAGCGGGGGTATACGAGCAGTACTTC
TRBV2,TRBJ2-5,few,TRBD1,CASRGRTGGPRGKTQYF,TGTGCCAGCAGGGGAAGGACAGGGGGACCGCGAGGAAAGACCCAGTACTTC
TRBV4-3,TRBJ2-2,few,-,CASSQDNTGELFF,TGCGCCAGCAGCCAAGATAACACCGGGGAGCTGTTTTTT
TRBV25-1,TRBJ2-5,-,-,CASSPYPGETQYF,TGTGCCAGCAGCCCGTACCCAGGGGAGACCCAGTACTTC
TRBV6-2/TRBV6-3,TRBJ1-2,-,TRBD1,CASSYGRQGSYGYTF,TGTGCCAGCAGTTACGGTCGACAGGGGTCCTATGGCTACACCTTC
TRBV7-9,TRBJ1-6,-,-,CASSSTGSFNSPLHF,TGTGCCAGCAGCTCCACAGGAAGCTTTAATTCACCCCTCCACTTT
TRBV7-8,TRBJ1-2,-,TRBD1,CASSFGTGVLGYGYTF,TGTGCCAGCAGCTTCGGGACAGGGGTACTTGGCTATGGCTACACCTTC
TRBV29-1,TRBJ2-7,-,TRBD2,CSVDAGTSGMVEQYF,TGCAGCGTTGACGCCGGGACTAGCGGGATGGTCGAGCAGTACTTC
TRBV10-3,TRBJ1-1,-,TRBD1,CAIWTGAANTEAFF,TGTGCCATTTGGACAGGGGCGGCGAACACTGAAGCTTTCTTT
TRBV10-3,TRBJ2-7,-,-,CAISSGYEQYF,TGTGCCATCAGTTCCGGCTACGAGCAGTACTTC
TRBV7-9,TRBJ1-1,once,TRBD1,CASSLAEGAAAFF,TGTGCCAGCAGCTTAGCGGAGGGGGCTGCAGCTTTCTTT
TRBV7-8,TRBJ2-7,-,TRBD1,CASSLERGLYSYEQYF,TGTGCCAGCAGCTTAGAAAGGGGGCTATATTCCTACGAGCAGTACTTC
TRBV9,TRBJ2-7,-,TRBD1,CASSVTGGNKEQYF,TGTGCCAGCAGCGTGACAGGGGGCAATAAAGAGCAGTACTTC
TRBV29-1,TRBJ2-5,-,-,CSVGGTLIKETQYF,TGCAGCGTTGGCGGGACGCTCATCAAAGAGACCCAGTACTTC
TRBV5-5,TRBJ1-4,-,-,CASSFGGLNEKLFF,TGTGCCAGCAGCTTTGGGGGGTTGAATGAAAAACTGTTTTTT
TRBV6-2/TRBV6-3,TRBJ2-7,-,TRBD2,CASSPSAGQNEQYF,TGTGCCAGCAGTCCCTCAGCGGGGCAAAACGAGCAGTACTTC
TRBV4-1,TRBJ1-1,-,-,CASSQARGSGTEAFF,TGCGCCAGCAGCCAAGCCCGGGGATCTGGTACTGAAGCTTTCTTT
TRBV12-3/TRBV12-4,TRBJ2-1,once,-,CASSPRSIEQFF,TGTGCCAGCAGTCCCCGTTCAATTGAGCAGTTCTTC
TRBV9,TRBJ2-1,-,TRBD1,CASSVAITGVINNEQFF,TGTGCCAGCAGCGTCGCTATTACAGGGGTTATTAACAATGAGCAGTTCTTC
TRBV19,TRBJ2-3,-,-,CASSIAFRGTDTQYF,TGTGCCAGTAGTATAGCTTTCAGGGGCACAGATACGCAGTATTTT
TRBV4-1,TRBJ2-5,-,TRBD2,CASSQERSSGGQETQYF,TGCGCCAGCAGCCAAGAAAGGAGTAGCGGGGGCCAAGAGACCCAGTACTTC
TRBV6-5,TRBJ1-1,once,-,CASSSRGALNTEAFF,TGTGCCAGCAGCTCAAGGGGCGCATTAAACACTGAAGCTTTCTTT
TRBV24-1,TRBJ2-7,-,-,CATSCRDRPYEQYF,TGTGCCACCAGTTGCCGGGACCGACCCTACGAGCAGTACTTC
TRBV27,TRBJ2-1,-,TRBD2,CASSSPGLESVEQFF,TGTGCCAGCAGTTCACCGGGACTAGAGTCGGTTGAGCAGTTCTTC
TRBV6-5,TRBJ2-5,once,-,CASTDLGTQYF,TGTGCCAGCACGGACCTGGGGACCCAGTACTTC
TRBV5-4,TRBJ1-6,-,-,CASSLAGAGSPLHF,TGTGCCAGCAGCTTGGCGGGGGCTGGGTCACCCCTCCACTTT
TRBV5-6,TRBJ2-1,-,-,CASSWGAYNEQFF,TGTGCCAGCAGTTGGGGGGCCTACAATGAGCAGTTCTTC
TRBV9,TRBJ1-2,-,-,CASSVARENVGYGYTF,TGTGCCAGCAGCGTCGCTCGGGAAAACGTCGGGTATGGCTACACCTTC
TRBV3-1/TRBV3-2,TRBJ2-2,-,TRBD1,CASSHRQGWITGELFF,TGTGCCAGCAGCCACAGACAGGGGTGGATCACCGGGGAGCTGTTTTTT
TRBV7-2,TRBJ1-2,-,-,CASSLRRDDYGYTF,TGTGCCAGCAGCCTAAGACGGGATGACTATGGCTACACCTTC
TRBV3-1/TRBV3-2,TRBJ2-7,-,-,CASSPTPEGGEQYF,TGTGCCAGCAGCCCAACCCCTGAAGGGGGCGAGCAGTACTTC
TRBV7-2,TRBJ2-7,-,TRBD1,CASSLASTGGSYEQYF,TGTGCCAGCAGCTTAGCGTCGACAGGGGGCAGCTACGAGCAGTACTTC
TRBV20-1,TRBJ2-7,-,TRBD1,CSASPAGGNTYEQYF,TGCAGTGCTAGTCCAGCAGGGGGAAATACCTACGAGCAGTACTTC
TRBV18,TRBJ1-4,-,-,CASSQSSEKLFF,TGTGCCAGCTCACAATCTAGTGAAAAACTGTTTTTT
TRBV6-1,TRBJ2-3,-,-,CASSEGSTDTQYF,TGTGCCAGCAGTGAAGGGAGCACAGATACGCAGTATTTT
TRBV29-1,TRBJ1-2,-,TRBD1,CSVQGATANYGYTF,TGCAGCGTACAGGGGGCAACGGCAAACTATGGCTACACCTTC
TRBV14,TRBJ1-3,-,TRBD1,CASSHLGQGSGNTIYF,TGTGCCAGCAGCCACCTTGGACAGGGCTCTGGAAACACCATATATTTT
TRBV2,TRBJ1-2,-,-,CASMTGPLVWGYTF,TGTGCCAGCATGACAGGCCCTCTTGTCTGGGGCTACACCTTC
TRBV6-5,TRBJ2-1,-,TRBD2,CASSTLAGSYNEQFF,TGTGCCAGCAGTACACTAGCGGGTTCCTACAATGAGCAGTTCTTC
TRBV30,TRBJ2-3,-,-,CAFHTDTQYF,TGTGCCTTTCACACAGATACGCAGTATTTT
TRBV15,TRBJ2-7,-,TRBD2,CATSGLAATPISYEQYF,TGTGCCACCAGCGGACTAGCGGCGACTCCTATATCCTACGAGCAGTACTTC
TRBV7-3,TRBJ2-3,-,TRBD1,CASSLWAGGDTDTQYF,TGTGCCAGCAGCTTATGGGCAGGGGGTGACACAGATACGCAGTATTTT
TRBV24-1,TRBJ2-3,-,TRBD1,CATSPRGQGTDTQYF,TGTGCCACCAGTCCCCGAGGACAGGGCACAGATACGCAGTATTTT
TRBV6-5,TRBJ1-1,-,-,CARRVGDTEAFF,TGTGCCAGGAGAGTTGGCGACACTGAAGCTTTCTTT
TRBV6-1,TRBJ2-7,once,-,CASSENHLAYEQYF,TGTGCCAGCAGTGAAAACCACCTAGCCTACGAGCAGTACTTC
TRBV27,TRBJ1-5,-,-,CASGLTGGASNQPQHF,TGTGCCAGCGGATTGACGGGGGGCGCCTCCAATCAGCCCCAGCATTTT